This T cell receptor beta chain was found in a study of memory CD4+ T cells and cytomegalovirus serostatus. General study findings and limits: CD4+ memory repertoires contained about two fifths of the 164 reported CMV TCRbeta sequences.

Single viable CD3+CD4+CD8-CD45RO+ cells were sorted as the memory CD4+ T cells. Donors' CMV status reflects serum IgG against pp150, pp28, p38, p52. Some clones are missing from TCRdb's copy, which holds only in-frame ones; the method was immunoSEQ multiplex PCR. The sample carries 48,000 or so clones, around 80% recorded once. Unmatched junction bases numbered 10, after V lost 4 bases and J lost 5 bases. This CDR3 has 14 residues. Germline loops: CDR1 SQVTM, CDR2 ANQGSEA. This clone was recorded a few times. What it binds is not known. This sequence was found in an adult in good health and CMV-seronegative. The chain employs TRBV29-1 and TRBJ2-7; 8 nucleotides line up with TRBD1. Sequencing was carried out using memory CD4+ T cells from blood. The CDR3 sequence is CSVVAGGVRNEQYF. As DNA, the CDR3 is TGCAGCGTTGTGGCAGGGGGCGTTAGGAACGAGCAGTACTTC.